The 14 T cell receptor beta chains in this list originate from one sample, sequenced in a study of cytomegalovirus exposure and HLA in healthy donors. Produced via immunoSEQ multiplex PCR; TCRdb's table is partial and in-frame only. This table holds tens of thousands of clones, around 90% found once. The sequenced sample was PBMCs. The receptors come from a man aged 18 to 29 in good health and CMV-seronegative.

The rearrangement joins TRBV15 to TRBJ1-5; D remains unclear. The CDR3 loop spans 14 amino acids. Germline V lookup: CDR1 LNHNV, CDR2 YYDKDF (reference sequence). With 5 bases removed from V and 0 bases from J, the gap between germline ends came to 8 bases. The CDR3 sequence: CATSGYSSNQPQHF. The CDR3 region has the DNA TGTGCCACCAGCGGGTACAGTAGCAATCAGCCCCAGCATTTT. The full variable domain, rest sourced from reference TRBV15 and TRBJ1-5, is DAMVIQNPRYQVTQFGKPVTLSCSQTLNHNVMYWYQQKSSQAPKLLFHYYDKDFNNEADTPDNFQSRRPNTSFCFLDIRSPGLGDTAMYLCATSGYSSNQPQHFGDGTRLSIL.

The chain uses TRBV7-8 and TRBJ2-7, with D possibly matching TRBD2 (6 bases). CDR3 length equals 13 residues. V lost 3 bases and J lost 1, with 7 bases in between. Looked up from germline, CDR1 is SGHVS and CDR2 is FQNEAQ. The CDR3 bases are TGTGCCAGCAGCTTCGGACTATCCTACGAGCAGTACTTC. Protein: CASSFGLSYEQYF.

The CDR3, as DNA: TGTGCCAGCAGCAAAAAGCGGGAGGGCCGGTCCGGGGAGCTGTTTTTT. Translation gives CASSKKREGRSGELFF. The chain recombines TRBV21-1 with TRBJ2-2; the table calls TRBD2, which could not be checked here. TRBV21-1 is a listed pseudogene. The CDR3 contains 16 residues.

V is TRBV7-9 and J is TRBJ2-1, with TRBD1 matching over 7 bases. Trimming took 5 bases from V and 4 from J; bases not matched to a gene: 8. The V gene's germline CDR1 is SEHNR and CDR2 FQNEAQ (reference sequence). There are 15 residues in the CDR3. The CDR3 DNA reads as TGTGCCAGCAGCCGACCCGGGACAGCTTACAATGAGCAGTTCTTC. Translated, it gives CASSRPGTAYNEQFF.

The chain uses TRBV5-1 and TRBJ2-5; 9 nucleotides agree with TRBD2. The germline V gene encodes CDR1 SGHRS and CDR2 YFSETQ. The trim removed 4 bases at V and 5 bases at J, leaving 9 bases unmatched. CDR3 length: 15 amino acids. The CDR3 loop is CASSRGGETPETQYF. In nucleotides, the CDR3 is TGCGCCAGCAGCCGCGGGGGGGAGACCCCTGAGACCCAGTACTTC.

This rearrangement joins TRBV27 to TRBJ2-1, with TRBD1 matching over 8 bases. With V trimmed by 7 bases and J by 4 bases, 6 bases remained unmatched. Per germline, CDR1 MNHEY and CDR2 SMNVEV (reference sequence). CDR3 length: 14 amino acids. The DNA of the CDR3 is TGTGCCAGCATCCCCACAGGGGGATACAATGAGCAGTTCTTC. It translates to CASIPTGGYNEQFF.

The chain recombines TRBV5-1 with TRBJ2-3; D is possibly TRBD2 (5 bases). The ends were cut back, 3 bases at V and 0 bases at J, with 8 bases in the middle. Germline CDR1 reads SGHRS; CDR2 reads YFSETQ. The CDR3 length is 14 residues. CDR3 protein: CASSSGGSTDTQYF. Here the CDR3 DNA reads TGCGCCAGCAGCTCGGGCGGGAGCACAGATACGCAGTATTTT. Full variable domain (missing parts from reference TRBV5-1 and TRBJ2-3): KAGVTQTPRYLIKTRGQQVTLSCSPISGHRSVSWYQQTPGQGLQFLFEYFSETQRNKGNFPGRFSGRQFSNSRSEMNVSTLELGDSALYLCASSSGGSTDTQYFGPGTRLTVL.

The chain recombines TRBV18 with TRBJ2-1; unclear D gene. CDR3 size: 13 residues. Trimming took off 2 bases at V and 6 bases at J, with 8 bases between the two ends. Germline V gives CDR1 KGHSH, CDR2 LQKENI. The CDR3 DNA sequence: TGTGCCAGCTCACCAACGACTGGCAATGAGCAGTTCTTC. Residues: CASSPTTGNEQFF.

This rearrangement joins TRBV7-9 to TRBJ2-5, with 16 bases aligning to TRBD2. The CDR3 consists of 19 residues. The ends lost 1 base at V and 1 base at J; junction bases unmatched: 6. Germline loops: CDR1 SEHNR, CDR2 FQNEAQ (reference sequence). CDR3 amino acids: CASSLDGTSGRVRQETQYF. CDR3 DNA: TGTGCCAGCAGCTTAGACGGGACTAGCGGGAGGGTTCGCCAAGAGACCCAGTACTTC.

The chain recombines TRBV5-4 with TRBJ2-1; 9 bases map to TRBD1. Germline CDR1 reads SGHNT; CDR2 reads YYREEE (reference sequence). J was trimmed by 10 bases and V by 4 bases; bases with no gene match: 12. The CDR3 runs 15 residues. CDR3 bases: TGTGCCAGCAGCCCCCGGGACAGGGCCCTGGGGGAGCAGTTCTTC. Encoded protein: CASSPRDRALGEQFF. Full variable domain (missing parts from reference TRBV5-4 and TRBJ2-1): ETGVTQSPTHLIKTRGQQVTLRCSSQSGHNTVSWYQQALGQGPQFIFQYYREEENGRGNFPPRFSGLQFPNYSSELNVNALELDDSALYLCASSPRDRALGEQFFGPGTRLTVL.

The chain joins TRBV2 to TRBJ1-4; no definite D call. The V gene lost 1 base and the J gene lost 10 bases, with 10 bases spanning the gap. Germline assignment: CDR1 SNHLY and CDR2 FYNNEI. The CDR3 covers 13 residues. In DNA form, the CDR3 reads TGTGCCAGCAGTGAAGTCGGGAGCGGAAAACTGTTTTTT. This codes for CASSEVGSGKLFF.

This clone was counted a few times. The chain links TRBV7-3 to TRBJ1-5; no firm D call. CDR1 and CDR2 (germline): SGHTA, FQGTGA. The CDR3 extends over 15 amino acids. Between the trimmed V and J ends, which lost 10 bases and 1 base, there was a span of 17 bases. The CDR3: CAITTGGTSNQPQHF. CDR3 in DNA: TGTGCCATTACGACGGGAGGCACAAGCAATCAGCCCCAGCATTTT. The full variable domain, in which reference TRBV7-3 and TRBJ1-5 provide the parts outside the CDR3, is GAGVSQTPSNKVTEKGKYVELRCDPISGHTALYWYRQSLGQGPEFLIYFQGTGAADDSGLPNDRFFAVRPEGSVSTLKIQRTERGDSAVYLCAITTGGTSNQPQHFGDGTRLSIL.

The V and J genes are TRBV7-9 and TRBJ1-1; D unresolved. V shed 3 bases and J shed 3 bases, with 8 bases lying between them. This CDR3 region has 13 residues. Germline V gene sequence: CDR1 SEHNR, CDR2 FQNEAQ (reference sequence). Written as DNA, the CDR3 is TGTGCCAGCAGCTTTGGGCAGGACACTGAAGCTTTCTTT. It translates to CASSFGQDTEAFF. Combining the CDR3 with reference TRBV7-9 and TRBJ1-1 gives the whole variable domain DTGVSQNPRHKITKRGQNVTFRCDPISEHNRLYWYRQTLGQGPEFLTYFQNEAQLEKSRLLSDRFSAERPKGSFSTLEIQRTEQGDSAMYLCASSFGQDTEAFFGQGTRLTVV.

J is TRBJ2-5 and V is TRBV28, with 7 bases identical to TRBD1. The CDR3 is 14 residues long. Germline CDR1 and CDR2: MDHEN and SYDVKM. The J segment lost 4 bases and the V segment lost 3 bases, leaving 5 bases of the junction unmatched. For the CDR3, the DNA is TGTGCCAGCAGTTTTAAGGGGGCCGTAGAGACCCAGTACTTC. It specifies CASSFKGAVETQYF.